The T cell receptor beta chain under discussion was sequenced for a study of cytomegalovirus exposure and HLA in healthy donors. General observations from the study: Researchers counted 164 TCR beta chains as cytomegalovirus-associated. Exclusion as indistinguishable affected some V segments, including TRBV6-2 and TRBV6-3. From TCR beta sequences, most subjects' HLA-A and HLA-B alleles were reportedly predicted accurately.

Germline V gene lookup returns CDR1 SGHRS and CDR2 YFSETQ. This CDR3 comprises 14 residues. The V gene lost 4 bases and the J gene lost 2 bases, with 10 bases spanning the gap. PCR primers comprised 60 Vbeta and 13 Jbeta primers. Data came from immunoSEQ multiplex PCR; TCRdb stores just in-frame clones and leaves some out. The sample lists around 100,000 clones, approximately 78% occurring once. Comment on this clone: No antigen is known for it.

Sequenced sample: PBMCs. This sequence was found in a male donor in good health and CMV-seropositive. V and J are TRBV5-1 and TRBJ1-3; no clear D. The DNA of the CDR3 is TGCGCCAGCAGCCTGGCCGTTGCTGGAAACACCATATATTTT. As protein: CASSLAVAGNTIYF.